The rows below give T cell receptor beta chains drawn from one sample of a study of beta chain features in type 1 diabetes. Data came from immunoSEQ multiplex PCR; TCRdb stores just in-frame clones and leaves some out. The sample has 60,000 to 75,000 clones; roughly 60% are singletons. The sequenced sample consisted of Tregs from blood. All receptors come from a woman under 30 in good health. CDR3s include the opening cysteine and the closing phenylalanine or tryptophan. The D gene is left open where the match is weak. The size entry is marked missing in some rows and otherwise reads once, few, many or a size class.

v_call	clone_size	d_call	j_call	cdr3_aa	cdr3_nt
TRBV29-1	-	-	TRBJ2-7	CSGAGPTYEQYF	TGCAGCGGAGCGGGTCCCACCTACGAGCAGTACTTC
TRBV4-2	-	TRBD1	TRBJ1-1	CASSQEDQGAGTEAFF	TGTGCCAGCAGCCAAGAGGACCAGGGGGCTGGGACTGAAGCTTTCTTT
TRBV11-2	-	-	TRBJ1-1	CASSSQGIEAFF	TGTGCCAGCAGCTCTCAGGGAATTGAAGCTTTCTTT
TRBV30	few	TRBD2	TRBJ2-1	CAWSKGLAGVNEQFF	TGTGCCTGGAGCAAGGGGCTAGCGGGGGTCAATGAGCAGTTCTTC
TRBV4-3	few	TRBD2	TRBJ2-7	CASSPPGAGGPTQQYF	TGCGCCAGCAGCCCGCCCGGAGCGGGAGGGCCAACCCAGCAGTACTTC
TRBV10-3	once	-	TRBJ1-2	CAISATGQRVYGYTF	TGTGCCATCAGTGCGACAGGACAACGGGTCTATGGCTACACCTTC
TRBV19	-	TRBD2	TRBJ2-7	CASSPTSVSDEQYF	TGTGCCAGTAGCCCTACTAGCGTGAGTGACGAGCAGTACTTC
TRBV5-1	few	TRBD2	TRBJ2-3	CASSLDLAGGADTQYF	TGCGCCAGCAGCTTGGATCTAGCGGGAGGGGCAGATACGCAGTATTTT
TRBV7-9	-	TRBD2	TRBJ2-7	CASSLMAGVTYEQYF	TGTGCCAGCAGCTTAATGGCGGGAGTTACTTACGAGCAGTACTTC
TRBV7-2	-	TRBD1	TRBJ2-7	CASSPRTGDEQYF	TGTGCCAGCAGCCCCCGTACAGGGGACGAGCAGTACTTC
TRBV7-2	-	-	TRBJ2-3	CASSLERVDTQYF	TGTGCCAGCAGCTTAGAGAGGGTAGATACGCAGTATTTT
TRBV10-3	few	TRBD1	TRBJ1-2	CAISADRGLGYTF	TGTGCCATCAGTGCGGACAGGGGGCTCGGCTACACCTTC
TRBV6-1	-	-	TRBJ2-5	CASSEGAWARYQETQYF	TGTGCCAGCAGTGAAGGAGCCTGGGCCCGGTACCAAGAGACCCAGTACTTC
TRBV29-1	once	-	TRBJ1-5	CSASQGVRNQPQHF	TGCAGCGCGAGTCAAGGGGTTCGCAATCAGCCCCAGCATTTT
TRBV9	few	TRBD1	TRBJ1-1	CASSVEGAMNTEAFF	TGTGCCAGCAGCGTAGAGGGGGCCATGAACACTGAAGCTTTCTTT
TRBV6-5	few	-	TRBJ1-2	CASSYRGKSLDSYTF	TGTGCCAGCAGTTACAGAGGGAAATCTCTAGATAGCTACACCTTC
TRBV6-1	-	-	TRBJ2-2	CATVDSNTGELFF	TGTGCCACCGTGGACAGCAACACCGGGGAGCTGTTTTTT
TRBV20-1	-	-	TRBJ2-5	CSARDQETQYF	TGCAGTGCGAGGGACCAAGAGACCCAGTACTTC
TRBV7-8	few	-	TRBJ1-1	CASSLTQNTEAFF	TGTGCCAGCAGCTTAACACAGAACACTGAAGCTTTCTTT
TRBV7-9	-	-	TRBJ2-3	CAIRTPGDTQYF	TGTGCAATTCGAACCCCGGGTGATACGCAGTATTTT
TRBV5-1	-	TRBD2	TRBJ2-5	CASSLLPSGGPVGGETQYF	TGCGCCAGCAGCCTCCTACCTAGCGGGGGCCCTGTGGGGGGAGAGACCCAGTACTTC
TRBV7-2	-	TRBD1	TRBJ2-3	CASSLRTGGTDTQYF	TGTGCCAGCAGCTTAAGGACAGGGGGCACAGATACGCAGTATTTT
TRBV7-3	-	-	TRBJ2-1	CASSPLEDEQFF	TGTGCCAGCAGCCCCCTAGAGGATGAGCAGTTCTTC
TRBV5-1	-	-	TRBJ1-1	CASSQQDGNTEAFF	TGCGCCAGCAGTCAGCAGGATGGGAACACTGAAGCTTTCTTT